These 15 T cell receptor beta chains share one sample of origin, sequenced in a study of PD-L1 blockade in urothelial cancer. The repertoire was sequenced with immunoSEQ multiplex PCR; TCRdb's copy has only in-frame clones and lacks some. The profile shows fewer than 60,000 clones, around four fifths of them singletons. Regarding time point: pretreatment peripheral blood. Source: PBMCs, taken around atezolizumab (anti-PD-L1) treatment. The source of these receptors is a man aged 50 or older with urothelial cancer.

The gene calls are TRBV15 and TRBJ1-1, with D possibly matching TRBD1 (6 bases). Trimming took 0 bases from V and 1 from J, leaving 18 bases between them. The CDR3 has 18 residues. The germline V gene encodes CDR1 LNHNV and CDR2 YYDKDF (reference sequence). The CDR3: CATSRDPGDRTANTEAFF. As DNA, the CDR3 is TGTGCCACCAGCAGAGATCCCGGGGACCGGACAGCGAACACTGAAGCTTTCTTT.

The V gene is TRBV7-9, the J gene TRBJ2-7, with D perhaps TRBD2 (6 bases). Looked up from germline, CDR1 is SEHNR and CDR2 is FQNEAQ (reference sequence). The germline V and J ends were trimmed by 7 bases and 3 bases, with 19 bases remaining between them. There are 15 residues in the CDR3. The CDR3 nucleotides are TGTGCCAGCACCAGCGGGTATGGCAGCTTCTACGAGCAGTACTTC. Translated: CASTSGYGSFYEQYF.

The chain joins TRBV18 to TRBJ1-2; D remains ambiguous. From germline, CDR1 is KGHSH and CDR2 LQKENI. The CDR3 is made up of 15 amino acids. With 0 bases removed from V and 5 bases from J, the gap between germline ends came to 13 bases. The CDR3 protein is CASSPPSKSFYGYTF. As DNA, the CDR3 is TGTGCCAGCTCACCACCGTCGAAGAGTTTTTATGGCTACACCTTC.

V usage is TRBV30 and J usage is TRBJ2-2; 12 nucleotides match TRBD1. The CDR3 length is 18 residues. V was pared by 4 bases and J by 5 bases, with 14 bases of the junction left unmatched. Germline V gene sequence: CDR1 GTSNPN, CDR2 SVGIG (reference sequence). This CDR3 is CAWIPGQGAWERTGELFF. Here the CDR3 DNA reads TGTGCCTGGATCCCGGGACAGGGGGCTTGGGAACGGACCGGGGAGCTGTTTTTT.

The chain joins TRBV6-6 to TRBJ2-7, with D perhaps TRBD2 (5 bases). The ends were cut back, 4 bases at V and 6 bases at J, with 10 bases in the middle. Germline assignment: CDR1 MNHNY and CDR2 SVGAGI (reference sequence). The CDR3 loop spans 12 amino acids. The CDR3 loop reads CASSFGVGEQYF. The CDR3 nucleotides are TGTGCCAGCAGTTTCGGGGTCGGCGAGCAGTACTTC.

This sequence joins TRBV5-1 and TRBJ1-1, with D possibly being TRBD1 (5 bases). This CDR3 contains 16 residues. Germline V gene lookup returns CDR1 SGHRS and CDR2 YFSETQ. V was cut by 0 bases and J by 1 base, with 13 bases left in between. CDR3: CASSLEPQGRNTEAFF. CDR3 DNA sequence: TGCGCCAGCAGCTTGGAACCTCAGGGTCGGAACACTGAAGCTTTCTTT. Supplemented by reference TRBV5-1 and TRBJ1-1, the full variable domain reads KAGVTQTPRYLIKTRGQQVTLSCSPISGHRSVSWYQQTPGQGLQFLFEYFSETQRNKGNFPGRFSGRQFSNSRSEMNVSTLELGDSALYLCASSLEPQGRNTEAFFGQGTRLTVV.

The gene calls are TRBV15 and TRBJ1-5; 8 bases are a match to TRBD1. With V trimmed by 9 bases and J by 0 bases, 19 bases remained unmatched. Germline V gives CDR1 LNHNV, CDR2 YYDKDF (reference sequence). CDR3 size: 19 residues. The CDR3 loop is CATLDLRGQGFYSNQPQHF. CDR3 DNA: TGTGCCACATTGGACCTTAGAGGACAGGGATTCTATAGCAATCAGCCCCAGCATTTT.

This clone was detected only once. The chain carries TRBV27 and TRBJ1-4; weak D call: TRBD1 (5 bases). Germline CDR1 reads MNHEY; CDR2 reads SMNVEV (reference sequence). CDR3 size: 12 residues. V dropped 11 bases and J dropped 8 bases, with 15 bases sitting between them. Here the CDR3 reads CARGGIREKLFF. CDR3 coding DNA: TGTGCCCGCGGGGGGATTCGAGAAAAACTGTTTTTT.

The genes are TRBV4-1 and TRBJ2-4; TRBD2 aligns across 10 bases. The CDR3 totals 18 residues. With 3 bases clipped from V and 0 bases from J, the junction kept 8 bases outside the gene matches. CDR1 is MGHRA and CDR2 is YSYEKL in the germline V gene. DNA for the CDR3: TGCGCCAGCAGCCAGGCCACTAGCGGGGAGATAGCCAAAAACATTCAGTACTTC. Amino acid sequence: CASSQATSGEIAKNIQYF.

The V call is TRBV30, the J call TRBJ2-7; tentatively, D is TRBD1 (6 bases). The CDR3 spans 17 residues. Trimming pared 3 bases from V and 3 bases from J, leaving 24 bases between. Germline-derived CDR1 and CDR2 are GTSNPN and SVGIG (reference sequence). The CDR3 DNA is TGTGCCTGGAGGATTACCCCCGGGACATCCACTGGCTACGAGCAGTACTTC. Its translation is CAWRITPGTSTGYEQYF.

This clone was counted a single time. The rearrangement uses TRBV30 and TRBJ2-7; TRBD1 might be the D (6 bases). Trimming removed 5 bases from V and 3 bases from J, with 20 bases in between. This CDR3 comprises 15 residues. CDR1 and CDR2 from the germline V gene are GTSNPN and SVGIG (reference sequence). In DNA form, the CDR3 reads TGTGCCTGGGAAACCCGGCGTAAAGGGGGCTACGAGCAGTACTTC. Translated: CAWETRRKGGYEQYF.

This chain joins TRBV7-3 and TRBJ2-1, with D unclear. Germline V gives CDR1 SGHTA, CDR2 FQGTGA. This CDR3 is built from 13 residues. With 5 bases removed from V and 3 bases from J, the gap between germline ends came to 8 bases. CDR3 in amino acids: CASSVGHYNEQFF. The CDR3, as DNA: TGTGCCAGCAGCGTGGGCCACTACAATGAGCAGTTCTTC.

The DNA of the CDR3 is TGTGCCAGCAGCTTATGGGCTAGCGGACCCTCTGGGGCCAACGTCCTGACTTTC. Translated, it gives CASSLWASGPSGANVLTF. The rearrangement links TRBV7-2 to TRBJ2-6; 7 nucleotides align to TRBD2. Germline loops: CDR1 SGHTA, CDR2 FQGNSA. J gave up 0 bases and V 2 bases, and 7 bases lay outside the gene matches. This CDR3 has 18 amino acids.

In nucleotides, the CDR3 is TGTGCCTGGAGCCTATGGACAGAAGCGGGAGTAGAGACCCAGTACTTC. Translated, it gives CAWSLWTEAGVETQYF. The chain combines TRBV30 with TRBJ2-5, with 8 bases that match TRBD2. The J segment lost 4 bases and the V segment lost 3 bases, leaving 13 bases of the junction unmatched. Germline values: CDR1 GTSNPN, CDR2 SVGIG (reference sequence). This CDR3 contains 16 residues. The whole variable domain, filled in from reference TRBV30 and TRBJ2-5, reads SQTIHQWPATLVQPVGSPLSLECTVEGTSNPNLYWYRQAAGRGLQLLFYSVGIGQISSEVPQNLSASRPQDRQFILSSKKLLLSDSGFYLCAWSLWTEAGVETQYFGPGTRLLVL.

This clone was counted a single time. V gene TRBV25-1 combines with J gene TRBJ1-2, with TRBD1 matching over 8 bases. Trimming cost V 4 bases and J 3 bases; bases outside gene matches: 7. Germline-derived CDR1 and CDR2 are MGHDK and SYGVNS. CDR3 length: 15 residues. In nucleotides, the CDR3 is TGTGCCAGCAGTGCTTCGACAGGGGATTACTATGGCTACACCTTC. Translation: CASSASTGDYYGYTF.